This T cell receptor (beta chain) was recovered during a study of human T cells and chemical hapten exposure (dated by TCRdb to about 2021). With regard to the full study: The libraries were sequenced as a pool, and the TCR yield per sample differed mostly because of small variations in library volumes within the pool. From each blood RNA sample, both TCR alpha and TCR beta chains were sequenced. The study tracked peripheral blood TCR repertoire changes in vivo during primary and secondary sensitization to the hapten diphenylcyclopropenone (DPC) in alopecia patients.

About this clonotype: It lacks a known antigen. No base quality values were provided; no much bigger clone lies one nucleotide off.

Total RNA was isolated from unfractionated whole blood collected in Tempus Blood RNA tubes. Five healthy volunteers acted as controls for TCR sequencing and had blood drawn at day 0, 2 weeks and 6 weeks. What the research found in general, with its limitations: DPC sensitization did not change the number of TCRs with a frequency above 1 in 1000, and there was no evidence of changes in global repertoire structure. Repeated subsampling changed both the strength of the expansion versus patch-test correlation and the threshold at which the correlation became significant.

The method behind the library was 5' RACE. Sequenced on an Illumina MiSeq. During library preparation, unique molecular identifiers were attached to individual cDNA molecules so that TCRs could be counted quantitatively and reproducibly. The study's own analysis went as follows. Samples had a median of roughly 98,000 TCRs, with a range from about 23,224 to 690,600. The Decombinator software suite was used to annotate the V, J and CDR3 of the TCR reads. To make PS versus PT1 abundance plots, every sample was subsampled to the same number of TCRs (28,000). TCRs were defined as expanded if absent before sensitization and observed at least eight times at the 2-week time point. TCRdb applied fastp at Q25 and MiXCR to the public reads, then kept only in-frame beta chains. Each CDR3 protein appears once, grouped with its most common genes and DNA. The V and J calls and clone size come from TCRdb's table, not from the authors' own analysis. The table for this sample lists around 100,000 distinct CDR3 sequences; approximately 20% of them were counted only once. The ten largest clones take up roughly 2.8% of the sample.

The receptor's source is a human donor in good health.

Here is the DNA: TGTGCCAGCAGCGTGGCGGGGGGAGGCAATCAGCCCCAGCATTTT. Its translation is CASSVAGGGNQPQHF. The chain uses TRBV27 and TRBJ1-5, and perhaps TRBD1 as D gene, on 5 matching bases. CDR1 and CDR2 (MNHEY, SMNVEV) derive from the germline V gene (reference sequence). The trim is 6 bases for V and 2 bases for J, with a gap of 14 bases between the germline ends. The CDR3 numbers 15 residues from cysteine through phenylalanine. CDR3 DNA is the only sequence kept; it has 45 bases, read in frame from the first base.